The sequence of this T cell receptor beta chain was determined in a study of T cell clusters in autoimmune cytopenias. TRB rearrangements were amplified by touch-down multiplex PCR with mixed TRB-A/B primers. TCRdb reworked the multiplex PCR reads into one entry per CDR3 protein, no DNA. This table lists 12,000 or so distinct CDR3 sequences. Considering frequency, this clonotype is medium-sized. The CDR3 totals 13 residues. CDR1 SGHAT and CDR2 FQDESV come from the germline V gene (reference sequence). Each sample's input was roughly 270 ng genomic DNA, 38,000 or so genome equivalents. These data are also associated with another study on T cell repertoires in aging, cancer and after chemotherapy. Per that paper: In cancer patients, declining TCR diversity with age involved lost richness and lost evenness.

The J gene is TRBJ2-3, the V gene TRBV11-1. The sequence came from a human donor in good health. The specimen was peripheral blood. The chain's CDR3 is CASSFPFADTQYF.